The rows below give T cell receptor beta chains drawn from one sample of a study of blood T cells in healthy people across ages. TCRdb analysed the 5' RACE reads with MiXCR anew, one entry per CDR3 protein. This table holds roughly 930,000 distinct CDR3 sequences, about 48% found once. The sample taken for sequencing was blood. These receptors all stem from a man aged 30-40 years in good health. CDR3s include the opening cysteine and the closing phenylalanine or tryptophan. A D gene is named only where the DNA matches it firmly. A row's size may be missing; if present it is once, few, many or a size class.

abundance	v_gene	j_gene	d_gene	CDR3aa	CDR3nt
many	TRBV6-1	TRBJ2-3	TRBD2	CASSTISGGADTQYF	TGTGCCAGCAGTACCATCAGCGGGGGGGCAGATACGCAGTATTTT
NA	TRBV6-1	TRBJ2-3	TRBD1	CASSDRGPTDTQYF	TGTGCCAGCAGTGACAGGGGGCCGACAGATACGCAGTATTTT
once	TRBV12-3/TRBV12-4	TRBJ1-4	NA	CASSSQWDLDEKLFF	TGTGCCAGCAGTTCGCAGTGGGATTTGGATGAAAAACTGTTTTTT
many	TRBV6-1	TRBJ2-3	NA	CASTRGETGTDTQYF	TGTGCCAGCACCAGAGGGGAGACAGGAACAGATACGCAGTATTTT
few	TRBV20-1	TRBJ1-2	NA	CSGGAKGYTF	TGCAGTGGGGGGGCGAAGGGCTACACCTTC
NA	TRBV20-1	TRBJ2-5	NA	CSASTVGQWETQYF	TGCAGTGCTAGTACTGTGGGTCAGTGGGAGACCCAGTACTTC
once	TRBV27	TRBJ2-1	TRBD2	CASSLYRTSGTSSYNEQFF	TGTGCCAGCAGTCTTTACCGGACTAGCGGGACGAGCTCCTACAATGAGCAGTTCTTC
NA	TRBV4-2	TRBJ2-3	TRBD2	CASSQDGGTGDTQYF	TGTGCCAGCAGCCAAGACGGGGGGACGGGAGATACGCAGTATTTT
few	TRBV11-3	TRBJ2-5	NA	CASSLPVTQETQYF	TGTGCCAGCAGTTTGCCGGTTACCCAAGAGACCCAGTACTTC
once	TRBV6-6	TRBJ2-7	NA	CASRRLSNEQYF	TGTGCCAGCAGGAGGCTAAGCAACGAGCAGTACTTC
many	TRBV5-5	TRBJ1-4	NA	CASSLVTGYEKLFF	TGTGCCAGCAGCTTGGTTACGGGCTATGAAAAACTGTTTTTT
NA	TRBV4-1	TRBJ2-1	TRBD2	CASSPESGTKGGNEQFF	TGCGCCAGCAGCCCTGAGTCCGGGACTAAAGGCGGCAATGAGCAGTTCTTC
few	TRBV28	TRBJ1-6	NA	CASSLFSPNSPLHF	TGTGCCAGCAGTTTATTTTCACCAAATTCACCCCTCCACTTT
NA	TRBV25-1	TRBJ1-6	NA	CASSEAAGWNSPLHF	TGTGCCAGCAGTGAAGCCGCAGGGTGGAATTCACCCCTCCACTTT
NA	TRBV12-3/TRBV12-4	TRBJ2-3	NA	CASSQTSVSIDTQYF	TGTGCCAGCAGTCAGACCAGCGTGAGCATAGATACGCAGTATTTT
NA	TRBV4-1	TRBJ2-2	NA	CASSQGIRTLRNTGELFF	TGCGCCAGCAGCCAAGGGATTAGGACATTGAGGAACACCGGGGAGCTGTTTTTT
many	TRBV3-1	TRBJ2-5	NA	CASSQDVVRQETQYF	TGTGCCAGCAGCCAAGATGTAGTCCGCCAAGAGACCCAGTACTTC
NA	TRBV4-2	TRBJ2-7	TRBD2	CASSRPGTRFFEQYF	TGTGCCAGCAGCCGACCCGGGACTAGGTTTTTCGAGCAGTACTTC
NA	TRBV4-2	TRBJ1-2	NA	CASSQEPIQAAIIYGYTF	TGTGCCAGCAGCCAAGAGCCAATCCAAGCGGCGATTATCTATGGCTACACCTTC
NA	TRBV14	TRBJ2-2	NA	CASSRVQGPGELFF	TGTGCCAGCAGCCGTGTACAGGGACCCGGGGAGCTGTTTTTT
NA	TRBV29-1	TRBJ2-5	NA	CSVKSWKETQYF	TGCAGCGTTAAAAGCTGGAAAGAGACCCAGTACTTC
NA	TRBV6-5	TRBJ1-1	NA	CASSSFGTMNTEAFF	TGTGCCAGCAGTTCCTTTGGCACCATGAACACTGAAGCTTTCTTT
NA	TRBV27	TRBJ2-1	NA	CASSFLGLSSYNEQFF	TGTGCCAGCAGTTTTTTAGGTTTGTCCTCCTACAATGAGCAGTTCTTC
few	TRBV7-7	TRBJ2-1	NA	CASSLAPNSYNEQFF	TGTGCTAGCAGCTTAGCTCCGAACTCCTACAATGAGCAGTTCTTC
NA	TRBV27	TRBJ2-2	NA	CASTLTYFGGELFF	TGTGCCAGCACCCTTACCTACTTCGGCGGGGAGCTGTTTTTT
NA	TRBV20-1	TRBJ2-7	TRBD1	CSASRQGVSYEQYF	TGCAGTGCTAGTCGGCAGGGGGTCTCCTACGAGCAGTACTTC
once	TRBV7-6	TRBJ2-1	TRBD1	CASSLPGQPYNEQFF	TGTGCCAGCAGCTTGCCGGGACAGCCCTACAATGAGCAGTTCTTC
NA	TRBV5-1	TRBJ2-3	NA	CASSADGTRSTDTQYF	TGCGCCAGCAGCGCGGACGGGACTCGTAGCACAGATACGCAGTATTTT
NA	TRBV4-2	TRBJ2-3	NA	CASSRGQEVDTQYF	TGTGCCAGCAGCCGGGGGCAAGAAGTAGATACGCAGTATTTT
many	TRBV10-3	TRBJ2-3	TRBD1	CAITNTGGTDTQYF	TGTGCCATCACCAACACAGGGGGCACAGATACGCAGTATTTT
NA	TRBV10-3	TRBJ2-2	NA	CAISVRQTPGELFF	TGTGCCATCAGTGTCCGACAAACCCCCGGGGAGCTGTTTTTT
few	TRBV27	TRBJ1-2	NA	CASSLNRAYGYTF	TGTGCCAGCAGTTTAAACAGGGCCTATGGCTACACCTTC
NA	TRBV7-9	TRBJ1-1	NA	CASSLEARTEAFF	TGTGCCAGCAGCTTAGAGGCTAGAACTGAAGCTTTCTTT
many	TRBV27	TRBJ2-3	TRBD2	CASSKTSGVTTDTQYF	TGTGCCAGCAGTAAGACTAGCGGGGTAACCACAGATACGCAGTATTTT
few	TRBV4-1	TRBJ2-3	TRBD1	CASSQNTGQGALGTQYF	TGCGCCAGCAGCCAAAACACAGGACAGGGGGCATTAGGTACGCAGTATTTT
few	TRBV6-2/TRBV6-3	TRBJ2-7	NA	CASSYRNEQYF	TGTGCCAGCAGTTATCGAAACGAGCAGTACTTC
few	TRBV28	TRBJ2-7	NA	CASSPPGGVAYEQYF	TGTGCCAGCAGTCCCCCGGGGGGCGTAGCCTACGAGCAGTACTTC
NA	TRBV7-9	TRBJ2-7	NA	CASSLAPGFDYEQYF	TGTGCCAGCAGCTTAGCACCAGGGTTCGACTACGAGCAGTACTTC
NA	TRBV12-3/TRBV12-4	TRBJ2-2	NA	CASSFRGARFTGELFF	TGTGCCAGCAGTTTTCGAGGGGCACGGTTCACCGGGGAGCTGTTTTTT
NA	TRBV4-1	TRBJ2-7	TRBD1	CAGSQAGTGTYEQYF	TGCGCCGGCAGCCAAGCCGGGACAGGGACCTACGAGCAGTACTTC
few	TRBV12-3/TRBV12-4	TRBJ2-3	NA	CASSPSRGTTDTQYF	TGTGCCAGCAGTCCTTCCCGGGGGACCACAGATACGCAGTATTTT
NA	TRBV7-6	TRBJ1-1	TRBD1	CASSLAGQRNTGAFF	TGTGCCAGCAGCTTAGCGGGACAGAGGAACACTGGAGCTTTCTTT
few	TRBV5-1	TRBJ1-1	NA	CASKRGDDGAFF	TGCGCCAGCAAACGGGGGGACGACGGAGCTTTCTTT
few	TRBV7-6	TRBJ2-1	NA	CASSLVAGANEQFF	TGTGCCAGCAGCTTAGTTGCAGGAGCCAATGAGCAGTTCTTC
NA	TRBV2	TRBJ2-1	TRBD2	CASASGGTFYNEQFF	TGTGCCAGCGCTAGCGGGGGGACATTCTACAATGAGCAGTTCTTC
NA	TRBV27	TRBJ2-7	TRBD1	CASHQNRDREHEQYF	TGTGCCAGCCACCAGAACCGAGACAGGGAACACGAGCAGTACTTC
NA	TRBV5-1	TRBJ2-1	TRBD2	CASSLSGGGQFF	TGCGCCAGCAGCTTGAGCGGCGGGGGGCAGTTCTTC